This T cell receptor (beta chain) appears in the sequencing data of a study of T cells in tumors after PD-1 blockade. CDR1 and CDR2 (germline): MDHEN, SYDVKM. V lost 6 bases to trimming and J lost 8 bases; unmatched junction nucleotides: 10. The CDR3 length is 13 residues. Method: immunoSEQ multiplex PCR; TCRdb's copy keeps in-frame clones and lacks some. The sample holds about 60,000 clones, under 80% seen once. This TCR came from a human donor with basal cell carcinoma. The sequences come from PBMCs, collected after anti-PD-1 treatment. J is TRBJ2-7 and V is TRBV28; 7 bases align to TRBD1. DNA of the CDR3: TGTGCCAGCAGCCGCGGACAGGAAGGAAAGCAGTACTTC. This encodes CASSRGQEGKQYF.